The entry that follows covers one T cell receptor (beta chain) sequence. The antigen is not known. The source of the sample is a study of graft-versus-host responses after intestinal transplantation. Study overall: Transplantation in recipients was multivisceral, liver-intestinal, or isolated intestinal.

The assay was immunoSEQ multiplex PCR, and TCRdb's table has in-frame clones only and misses some. This sample has 40,000 to 60,000 clones, with about 81% found just once. Study outcomes and limitations: Present in recipient marrow, GvH clones included some that appeared first in ileum or blood.

The germline CDR1 and CDR2 sequences are SGDLS and YYNGEE. J lost 1 base, V lost 3 bases, and 15 bases had no gene match. The CDR3 runs to 20 residues. The genes are TRBV9 and TRBJ2-2; 10 bases match TRBD2. The sample in question was unstimulated CD4+ T cells sorted from spleen or lymph node cells, obtained before transplant. The source is a human donor who was the organ donor for an intestinal transplant. CDR3 region: CASSGGPQRGGPGNTGELFF. The CDR3 bases are TGTGCCAGCAGCGGGGGCCCCCAGCGGGGGGGCCCGGGGAACACCGGGGAGCTGTTTTTT.